This paragraph reports one TCR beta chain. The antigen is not known. The sample is drawn from a study of early T cells in non-severe SARS-CoV-2 infection. Study results and caveats: VDJdb-based annotation leaned toward anti-spike CD8 responses and missed private and CD4 specificities.

Unique molecular identifiers were attached to individual cDNA molecules. Using its own MiXCR run on the 5' RACE reads, TCRdb lists one record per CDR3 protein. The data hold about 59,000 distinct CDR3 sequences, with over 10% observed a single time. This CDR3 is built from 14 residues. CDR1 and CDR2 from the germline V gene are MNHEY and SVGEGT. The V end was cut by 6 bases, the J end by 5 bases, with 16 bases between. The chain links TRBV6-2 or TRBV6-3 to TRBJ2-5; D gene uncertain. This sequence originates from an adult who was a healthcare worker with PCR-confirmed SARS-CoV-2 infection or an uninfected control (not recorded which). Specimen: whole blood, collected at baseline. This CDR3 is CASSRTLGYETQYF. CDR3 DNA: TGTGCCAGCAGCCGGACCCTTGGGTATGAGACCCAGTACTTC.